This T cell receptor beta chain was retrieved from a study of cytomegalovirus exposure and HLA in healthy donors. PCR involved 60 Vbeta and 13 Jbeta primers. Method: immunoSEQ multiplex PCR; TCRdb's copy keeps in-frame clones and lacks some. The sample holds about 180,000 clones; roughly 77% are singletons and the top ten take 1.5% to 2%. Germline assignment: CDR1 SGHAT and CDR2 FQNNGV. This CDR3 spans 16 amino acids. Trimming took 5 bases from V and 0 from J, leaving 13 bases between them. The genes are TRBV11-2 and TRBJ2-2, with D tentatively TRBD2 (7 bases). Sample: PBMCs. This TCR was sampled from a woman aged 25 to 39 in good health and CMV-seronegative. The CDR3 coding sequence is TGTGCCAGCAGCCAGGGGAGGGGCCCGAACACCGGGGAGCTGTTTTTT. This codes for CASSQGRGPNTGELFF.